One and the same sample provided the 5 T cell receptor beta chains below, sequenced in a study of T cells expressing NK-cell markers. TCRdb reanalyzed the 5' RACE reads and collapses them to one entry per CDR3 protein, without DNA. Recorded for this sample: some 440,000 distinct CDR3 sequences. The sample comprised blood T cells: a sorted CD56 or NKG2C T cell subset, CD4+ or CD8+ T cells, or bulk PBMC T cells (not recorded which). These receptors originate from a woman between 45 and 65 years old in good health.

This chain joins TRBV27 and TRBJ2-5. The CDR3 runs 14 residues. Germline lookup yields CDR1 MNHEY and CDR2 SMNVEV (reference sequence). CDR3 sequence: CASAPLGARETQYF.

This chain links TRBV24-1 with TRBJ2-2; lacking DNA, the TRBD2 call made by TCRdb goes unchecked. The CDR3 loop spans 13 amino acids. Germline loops: CDR1 KGHDR, CDR2 SFDVKD. CDR3 protein: CATSVGGTGELFF.

This rearrangement joins TRBV9 to TRBJ2-7. CDR1 SGDLS and CDR2 YYNGEE come from the germline V gene. This CDR3 region has 14 residues. This CDR3 is CASSAGVMSGEQYF.

J is TRBJ2-5 and V is TRBV6-2 or TRBV6-3; absent DNA, TCRdb's TRBD1 call cannot be checked. Looked up from germline, CDR1 is MNHEY and CDR2 is SVGEGT. The CDR3 length is 16 residues. CDR3 protein: CASSYDPGQGYETQYF.

The chain combines TRBV12-3 or TRBV12-4 with TRBJ2-3; TCRdb's assignment of TRBD1 cannot be checked, as there is no DNA. The CDR3 is 15 amino acids. The CDR3 protein is CASRISGVGPDTQYF.